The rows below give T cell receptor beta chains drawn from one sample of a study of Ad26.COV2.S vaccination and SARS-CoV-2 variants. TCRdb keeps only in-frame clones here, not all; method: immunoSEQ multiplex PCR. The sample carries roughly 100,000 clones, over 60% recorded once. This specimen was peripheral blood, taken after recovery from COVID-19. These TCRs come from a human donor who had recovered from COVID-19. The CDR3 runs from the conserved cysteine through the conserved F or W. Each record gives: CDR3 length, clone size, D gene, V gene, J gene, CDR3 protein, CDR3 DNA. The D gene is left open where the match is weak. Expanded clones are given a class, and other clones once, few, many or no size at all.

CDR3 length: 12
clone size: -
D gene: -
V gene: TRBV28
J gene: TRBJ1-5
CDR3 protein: CASTDTDQPQHF
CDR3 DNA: TGTGCCAGCACAGACACCGATCAGCCCCAGCATTTT

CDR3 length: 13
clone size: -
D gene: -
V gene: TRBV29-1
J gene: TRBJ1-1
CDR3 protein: CSVDLGRMAEAFF
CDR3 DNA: TGCAGCGTCGACCTGGGGCGGATGGCTGAAGCTTTCTTT

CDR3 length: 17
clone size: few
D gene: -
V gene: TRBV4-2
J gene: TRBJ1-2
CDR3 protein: CASSRTGPGGWGDGYTF
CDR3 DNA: TGTGCCAGCAGCCGCACAGGGCCTGGGGGGTGGGGAGATGGCTACACCTTC

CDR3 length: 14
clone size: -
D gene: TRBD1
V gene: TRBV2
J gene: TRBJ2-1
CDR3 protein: CASSERTGANEQFF
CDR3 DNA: TGTGCCAGCAGTGAAAGGACAGGGGCCAATGAGCAGTTCTTC

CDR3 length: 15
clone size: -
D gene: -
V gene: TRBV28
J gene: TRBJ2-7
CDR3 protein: CASSTPGRRSYEQYF
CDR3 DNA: TGTGCCAGCAGTACCCCGGGACGCCGATCCTACGAGCAGTACTTC

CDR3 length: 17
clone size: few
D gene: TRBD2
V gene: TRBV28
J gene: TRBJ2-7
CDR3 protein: CASSFGGGGRLPYEQYF
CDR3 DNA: TGTGCCAGCAGTTTCGGGGGCGGGGGGCGCCTCCCCTACGAGCAGTACTTC

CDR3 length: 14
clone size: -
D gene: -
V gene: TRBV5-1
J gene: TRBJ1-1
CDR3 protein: CASSLSGSGTEAFF
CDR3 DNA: TGCGCCAGCAGCTTATCAGGGAGCGGCACTGAAGCTTTCTTT

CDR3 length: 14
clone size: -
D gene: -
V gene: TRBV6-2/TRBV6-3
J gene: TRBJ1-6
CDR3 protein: CASSYGGKGSPLHF
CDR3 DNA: TGTGCCAGCAGTTACGGAGGGAAAGGATCACCCCTCCACTTT

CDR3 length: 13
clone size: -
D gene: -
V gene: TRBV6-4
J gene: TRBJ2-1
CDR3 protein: CASSPDTYNEQFF
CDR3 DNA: TGTGCCAGCAGTCCTGACACGTACAATGAGCAGTTCTTC

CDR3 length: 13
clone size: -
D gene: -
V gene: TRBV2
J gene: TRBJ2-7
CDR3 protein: CASVRDGSYEQYF
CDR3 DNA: TGTGCCAGCGTCCGGGACGGCTCCTACGAGCAGTACTTC

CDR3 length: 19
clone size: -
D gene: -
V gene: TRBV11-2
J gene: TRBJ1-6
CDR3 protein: CASSLEVRGLNSYNSPLHF
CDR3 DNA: TGTGCCAGCAGCTTAGAGGTTCGGGGGCTGAACTCCTATAATTCACCCCTCCACTTT

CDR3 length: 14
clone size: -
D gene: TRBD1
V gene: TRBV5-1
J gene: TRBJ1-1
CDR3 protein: CASTRSRGDTEAFF
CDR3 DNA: TGCGCCAGCACCCGTAGCAGGGGGGACACTGAAGCTTTCTTT

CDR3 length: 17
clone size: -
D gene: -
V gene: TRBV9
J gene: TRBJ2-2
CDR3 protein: CASSVESQPMWAGELFF
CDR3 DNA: TGTGCCAGCAGCGTAGAGTCCCAACCTATGTGGGCCGGGGAGCTGTTTTTT

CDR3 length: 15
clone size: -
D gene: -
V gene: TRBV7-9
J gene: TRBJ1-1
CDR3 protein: CASRPDLGRASEAFF
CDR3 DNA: TGTGCCAGCAGACCAGACCTCGGCAGGGCCTCTGAAGCTTTCTTT

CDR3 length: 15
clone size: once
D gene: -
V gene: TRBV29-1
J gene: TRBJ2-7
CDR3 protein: CSVEDGQVGIYEQYF
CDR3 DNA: TGCAGCGTTGAAGATGGGCAGGTAGGCATCTACGAGCAGTACTTC

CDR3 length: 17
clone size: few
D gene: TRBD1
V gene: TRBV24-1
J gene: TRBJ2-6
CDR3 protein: CATSDPGQGSGANVLTF
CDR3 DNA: TGTGCCACCAGTGATCCGGGACAGGGAAGTGGGGCCAACGTCCTGACTTTC

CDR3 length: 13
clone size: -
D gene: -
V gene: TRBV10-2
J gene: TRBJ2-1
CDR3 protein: CASSGQGKGEQFF
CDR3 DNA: TGCGCCAGCAGTGGCCAGGGGAAGGGTGAGCAGTTCTTC

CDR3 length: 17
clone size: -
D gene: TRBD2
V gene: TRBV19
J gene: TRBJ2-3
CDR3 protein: CASSTLIGGARVDTQYF
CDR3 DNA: TGTGCCAGTAGTACCCTCATCGGGGGGGCCCGAGTAGATACGCAGTATTTT

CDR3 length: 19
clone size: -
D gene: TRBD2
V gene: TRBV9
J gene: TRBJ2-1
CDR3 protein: CASSVRRAGGRKPYNEQFF
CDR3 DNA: TGTGCCAGCAGCGTAAGGAGAGCGGGGGGTCGCAAACCGTACAATGAGCAGTTCTTC

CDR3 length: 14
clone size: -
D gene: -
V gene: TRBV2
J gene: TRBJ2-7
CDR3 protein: CASLRRDTSYEQYF
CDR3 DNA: TGTGCCAGCCTTCGCCGGGACACCTCCTACGAGCAGTACTTC

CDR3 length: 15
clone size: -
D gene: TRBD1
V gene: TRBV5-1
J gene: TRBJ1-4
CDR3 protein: CASSAGGTTNEKLFF
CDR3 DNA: TGCGCCAGCAGCGCAGGGGGGACAACTAATGAAAAACTGTTTTTT

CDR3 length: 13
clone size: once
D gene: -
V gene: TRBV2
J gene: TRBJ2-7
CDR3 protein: CASSERDSYEQYF
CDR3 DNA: TGTGCCAGCAGTGAAAGAGACTCCTACGAGCAGTACTTC

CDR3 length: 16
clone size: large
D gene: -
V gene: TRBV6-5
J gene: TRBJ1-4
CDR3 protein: CASSYSSAVGFEKLFF
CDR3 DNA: TGTGCCAGCAGTTACTCGTCGGCGGTCGGATTTGAAAAACTGTTTTTT

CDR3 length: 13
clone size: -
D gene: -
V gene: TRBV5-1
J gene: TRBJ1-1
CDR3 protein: CASSLTGNTEAFF
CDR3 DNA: TGCGCCAGCAGCTTGACAGGGAACACTGAAGCTTTCTTT

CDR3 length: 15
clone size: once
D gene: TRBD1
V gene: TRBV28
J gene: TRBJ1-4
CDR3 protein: CATQGTDTTNEKLFF
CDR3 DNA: TGTGCCACCCAAGGGACAGATACAACTAATGAAAAACTGTTTTTT